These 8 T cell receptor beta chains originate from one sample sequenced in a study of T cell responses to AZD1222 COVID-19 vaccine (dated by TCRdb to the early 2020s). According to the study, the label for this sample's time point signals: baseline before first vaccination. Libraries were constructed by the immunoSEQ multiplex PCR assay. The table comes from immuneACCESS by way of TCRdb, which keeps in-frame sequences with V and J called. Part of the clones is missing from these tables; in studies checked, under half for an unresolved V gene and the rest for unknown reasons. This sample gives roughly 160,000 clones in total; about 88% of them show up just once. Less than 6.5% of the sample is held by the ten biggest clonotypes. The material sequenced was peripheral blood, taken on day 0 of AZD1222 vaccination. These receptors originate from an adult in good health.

The CDR3 region is CASISSRLAGLSYNEQFF. The CDR3 bases are TGTGCCAGCATCTCTTCAAGACTAGCGGGACTCTCCTACAATGAGCAGTTCTTC. The chain combines TRBV28 with TRBJ2-1; TRBD2 matches at 11 bases. There are 18 residues in the CDR3. V lost 7 bases to trimming and J lost 0 bases; unmatched junction nucleotides: 11. From germline, CDR1 is MDHEN and CDR2 SYDVKM.

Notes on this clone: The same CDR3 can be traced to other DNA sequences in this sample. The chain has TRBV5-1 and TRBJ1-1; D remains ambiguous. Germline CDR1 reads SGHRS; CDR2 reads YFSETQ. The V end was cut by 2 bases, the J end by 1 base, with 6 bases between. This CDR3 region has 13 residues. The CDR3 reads CASSLTANTEAFF. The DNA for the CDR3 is TGCGCCAGCAGCTTAACTGCGAACACTGAAGCTTTCTTT.

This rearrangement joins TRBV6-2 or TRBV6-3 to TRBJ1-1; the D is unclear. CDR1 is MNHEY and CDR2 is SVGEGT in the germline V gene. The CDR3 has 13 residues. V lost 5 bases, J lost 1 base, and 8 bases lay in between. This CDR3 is CASSKTRNTEAFF. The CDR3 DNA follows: TGTGCCAGCAGTAAAACAAGGAACACTGAAGCTTTCTTT.

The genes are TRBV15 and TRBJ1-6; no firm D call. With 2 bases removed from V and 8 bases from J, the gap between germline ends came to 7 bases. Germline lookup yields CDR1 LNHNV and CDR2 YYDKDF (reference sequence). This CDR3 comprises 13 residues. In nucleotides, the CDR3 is TGTGCCACCAGCAGATCAATCGATTCACCCCTCCACTTT. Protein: CATSRSIDSPLHF.

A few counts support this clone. The CDR3 loop is CASSLGGTSGTHEQFF. CDR3 DNA sequence: TGTGCCAGCAGCTTGGGTGGGACTAGCGGGACACATGAGCAGTTCTTC. The chain has TRBV5-4 and TRBJ2-1; 13 positions match TRBD2. The CDR3 spans 16 residues. Per the germline V gene, CDR1 is SGHNT and CDR2 is YYREEE (reference sequence). V was pared by 0 bases and J by 8 bases, with 5 bases of the junction left unmatched.

CDR3 protein: CASSLVVSSGRLYEQYF. CDR3 DNA sequence: TGTGCCAGCAGCTTGGTAGTGTCGAGCGGGAGGCTCTACGAGCAGTACTTC. V is TRBV5-8 and J is TRBJ2-7, with 9 bases fitting TRBD2. Germline trimming cut 0 bases from V and 3 bases from J; bases unmatched to any gene: 10. The CDR3 loop spans 17 amino acids. Germline V lookup: CDR1 SGHTS, CDR2 YDEGEE.

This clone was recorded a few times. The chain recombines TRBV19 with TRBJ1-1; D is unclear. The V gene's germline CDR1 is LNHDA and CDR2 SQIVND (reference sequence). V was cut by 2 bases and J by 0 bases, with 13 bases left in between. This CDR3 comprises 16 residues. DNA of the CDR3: TGTGCCAGTAGTATATCTGGTCACTATTTGAACACTGAAGCTTTCTTT. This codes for CASSISGHYLNTEAFF.

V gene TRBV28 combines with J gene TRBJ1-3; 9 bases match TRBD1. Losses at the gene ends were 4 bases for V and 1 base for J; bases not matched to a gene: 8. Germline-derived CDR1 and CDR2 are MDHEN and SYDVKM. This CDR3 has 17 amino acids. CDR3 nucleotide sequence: TGTGCCAGCAGTTCACCACAGGGGACAGGGTCTGGAAACACCATATATTTT. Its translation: CASSSPQGTGSGNTIYF.